The present T cell receptor beta chain was sequenced within a study of blood T cell repertoires in COVID-19. Background on the study: The United States, Italy and Spain provided the acute and convalescent COVID-19 samples. Sources were T cells, B-cell-depleted T cells, or PBMCs; the material itself was cDNA or gDNA.

Authors' methods: The authors estimated nucleated cell counts from reference gene primer amplification. The data were produced by immunoSEQ multiplex PCR, yet TCRdb's version contains in-frame clones alone and is incomplete. D and trimming were read from the DNA, whereas the V and J calls and clone size are those reported in that table. The profile covers about 120,000 clones, with over 75% appearing a single time and 3.9% taken by the ten largest. Sequencing was carried out using peripheral blood. The TCR sequence derives from a man aged 55 to 69 with acute or convalescent COVID-19.

The CDR3 reads CASSYISGRAFNEQFF. The CDR3 coding sequence is TGTGCCAGCAGTTACATTAGCGGGAGGGCCTTCAATGAGCAGTTCTTC. V is TRBV6-5 and J is TRBJ2-1; 11 positions match TRBD2. This CDR3 is built from 16 residues. Germline V gene lookup returns CDR1 MNHEY and CDR2 SVGAGI. Trimming at V came to 2 bases and at J to 6 bases, leaving 6 bases not matched to a gene.